These 32 T cell receptor beta chains originate from one sample sequenced in a study of CD8+ T cells in alopecia areata. The treatment is: oral pan-JAK inhibitor, 5-10 mg twice daily. Once RNA had been extracted, it was reverse transcribed into cDNA to act as the sequencing template. Measured with immunoSEQ multiplex PCR; TCRdb has only the in-frame clones, and not every one. Of hundreds of thousands of clones in the sample, around 65% are singletons; the top ten hold more than 1%. This material consisted of CD4+ T cells sorted from blood, taken around week 42, from a patient treated with tofacitinib. The receptors originated from a human donor with alopecia areata.

This chain uses TRBV7-6 with TRBJ2-3, with D possibly TRBD1 on 5 matching bases. Trimming shortened V by 1 base and J by 2 bases, and 13 bases separated the two germline ends. From germline, CDR1 is SGHVS and CDR2 FNYEAQ. CDR3 length: 16 amino acids. In DNA, the CDR3 is TGTGCCAGCAGCTTAGACTCGACAGTCCCCACAGATACGCAGTATTTT. Protein sequence: CASSLDSTVPTDTQYF.

This clone was counted once. The rearrangement joins TRBV19 to TRBJ2-5; D gene uncertain. The CDR3 has 15 amino acids. The ends were cut back, 1 base at V and 2 bases at J, with 11 bases in the middle. Per germline, CDR1 LNHDA and CDR2 SQIVND (reference sequence). The CDR3 spells CASSIVPGSQETQYF. Written as DNA, the CDR3 is TGTGCCAGTAGTATAGTTCCAGGTTCACAAGAGACCCAGTACTTC.

The chain links TRBV29-1 to TRBJ2-1; TRBD1 agrees at 7 bases. V lost 4 bases to trimming and J lost 7 bases; unmatched junction nucleotides: 7. Germline CDR1 and CDR2: SQVTM and ANQGSEA. The CDR3 runs to 13 residues. The CDR3 is CSVGPKTGNEQFF. The CDR3 DNA sequence: TGCAGCGTTGGACCGAAGACAGGGAATGAGCAGTTCTTC.

V usage is TRBV29-1 and J usage is TRBJ1-1; possibly TRBD1 for D (6 bases). Germline loops: CDR1 SQVTM, CDR2 ANQGSEA. V lost 4 bases and J lost 0, with 15 bases in between. CDR3 length: 15 amino acids. The CDR3 reads CSVVIRDTLNTEAFF. In DNA form, the CDR3 reads TGCAGCGTTGTGATTCGGGACACCTTGAACACTGAAGCTTTCTTT.

The genes are TRBV7-8 and TRBJ2-5; D is ambiguous. CDR3 length equals 13 residues. V was cut by 4 bases and J by 1 base, with 7 bases left in between. Germline V CDR1 and CDR2: SGHVS, FQNEAQ. The CDR3 DNA reads TGTGCCAGCAGCTCCGGACCCCAAGAGACCCAGTACTTC. This translates into CASSSGPQETQYF.

Concerning this clone itself: A much bigger clone sits one base away, suggesting this may be a read error. The chain employs TRBV7-2 and TRBJ2-1; D gene ambiguous. This CDR3 has 13 residues. Looked up from germline, CDR1 is SGHTA and CDR2 is FQGNSA. V was cut by 5 bases and J by 0 bases, with 5 bases left in between. The CDR3 bases are TGTGCCAGCAGCCCGGCCTCCTACAATGAGCAGTTCTTC. It specifies CASSPASYNEQFF.

V is TRBV27 and J is TRBJ1-1; D call uncertain. The V end lost 4 bases, the J end lost 1 base, and 16 bases lay between the germline ends. The CDR3 spans 16 residues. Germline CDR1 and CDR2: MNHEY and SMNVEV (reference sequence). CDR3 residues: CASSWGTPTTNTEAFF. Here the CDR3 DNA reads TGTGCCAGCAGTTGGGGAACCCCTACTACGAACACTGAAGCTTTCTTT.

This chain connects TRBV7-8 to TRBJ2-3; 7 bases align to TRBD1. The J segment lost 0 bases and the V segment lost 5 bases, leaving 5 bases of the junction unmatched. The CDR3 has 15 residues. From germline, CDR1 is SGHVS and CDR2 FQNEAQ. The CDR3 DNA follows: TGTGCCAGCAGCCCCCGGGACAGTAGCACAGATACGCAGTATTTT. Translating it yields CASSPRDSSTDTQYF.

This chain connects TRBV25-1 to TRBJ2-3, with D uncertain. The CDR3 consists of 13 residues. Germline V gene data show CDR1 as MGHDK and CDR2 as SYGVNS. The V and J ends lost 7 bases and 2 bases respectively, with 10 bases between them. The CDR3 loop reads CASTPGYTDTQYF. Here the CDR3 DNA reads TGTGCCAGCACCCCAGGTTACACAGATACGCAGTATTTT.

The chain employs TRBV15 and TRBJ2-3, with TRBD2 matching over 8 bases. The CDR3 runs to 18 residues. Germline V gives CDR1 LNHNV, CDR2 YYDKDF (reference sequence). J gave up 0 bases and V 0 bases, and 8 bases lay outside the gene matches. The CDR3 loop reads CATSRDNQRGSSTDTQYF. CDR3 coding DNA: TGTGCCACCAGCAGAGATAATCAGCGGGGGTCTAGCACAGATACGCAGTATTTT. Looking up the rest from reference TRBV15 and TRBJ2-3 gives the full variable domain: DAMVIQNPRYQVTQFGKPVTLSCSQTLNHNVMYWYQQKSSQAPKLLFHYYDKDFNNEADTPDNFQSRRPNTSFCFLDIRSPGLGDTAMYLCATSRDNQRGSSTDTQYFGPGTRLTVL.

The V call is TRBV30, the J call TRBJ1-5, with 8 bases lining up with TRBD1. CDR3 length equals 14 residues. The J segment lost 6 bases and the V segment lost 2 bases, leaving 6 bases of the junction unmatched. Germline V gives CDR1 GTSNPN, CDR2 SVGIG (reference sequence). The CDR3 bases are TGTGCCTGGAGTAGAAGACAGGGGAGTCAGCCCCAGCATTTT. As protein: CAWSRRQGSQPQHF.

The chain is built from TRBV25-1 and TRBJ2-7; 8 nucleotides line up with TRBD2. V gave up 2 bases and J gave up 3 bases; unmatched junction bases: 9. The CDR3 totals 16 residues. Germline V gene lookup returns CDR1 MGHDK and CDR2 SYGVNS. Here the CDR3 DNA reads TGTGCCAGCAGTGAACTCTTCGGGGGACTAGGCTACGAGCAGTACTTC. It specifies CASSELFGGLGYEQYF.

The chain couples TRBV29-1 to TRBJ1-1; the match to TRBD1 covers 7 bases. Trimming removed 0 bases from V and 13 bases from J; junction bases left unmatched: 11. The CDR3 runs 13 residues. In germline, CDR1 is SQVTM, CDR2 ANQGSEA. DNA for the CDR3: TGCAGCGTTGAAGATGGAAGGGACAGTCCAGGTTTCTTT. It codes for CSVEDGRDSPGFF. Full variable domain (missing parts from reference TRBV29-1 and TRBJ1-1): SAVISQKPSRDICQRGTSLTIQCQVDSQVTMMFWYRQQPGQSLTLIATANQGSEATYESGFVIDKFPISRPNLTFSTLTVSNMSPEDSSIYLCSVEDGRDSPGFFGQGTRLTVV.

The V gene is TRBV2, the J gene TRBJ2-1; 7 positions match TRBD1. V lost 10 bases and J lost 3; bases outside the gene matches: 6. There are 13 residues in the CDR3. Germline values: CDR1 SNHLY, CDR2 FYNNEI. CDR3 bases: TGTGCCACGTCGACAGGGTACTACAATGAGCAGTTCTTC. Protein sequence: CATSTGYYNEQFF.

This clone was observed a handful of times. The genes are TRBV29-1 and TRBJ1-2; D gene uncertain. V was trimmed by 8 bases and J by 7 bases, leaving 8 bases between them. The length of the CDR3 is 9 residues. Germline V lookup: CDR1 SQVTM, CDR2 ANQGSEA. CDR3 coding DNA: TGCAGCTCGGTAGCTGGCTACACCTTC. It is translated as CSSVAGYTF.

The rearrangement joins TRBV19 to TRBJ2-5, with no clear D. The germline CDR1 and CDR2 sequences are LNHDA and SQIVND (reference sequence). The CDR3 covers 13 residues. With 0 bases removed from V and 5 bases from J, the gap between germline ends came to 7 bases. The CDR3, as DNA: TGTGCCAGTAGTATAGATGGGTCGGAGACCCAGTACTTC. Residues: CASSIDGSETQYF. The variable domain in full, completed from reference TRBV19 and TRBJ2-5, reads DGGITQSPKYLFRKEGQNVTLSCEQNLNHDAMYWYRQDPGQGLRLIYYSQIVNDFQKGDIAEGYSVSREKKESFPLTVTSAQKNPTAFYLCASSIDGSETQYFGPGTRLLVL.

This chain links TRBV5-1 with TRBJ1-1; the match to TRBD1 covers 7 bases. The V gene end was trimmed by 3 bases and the J gene end by 0 bases; junction bases not matched to a gene: 14. The germline V gene has CDR1 SGHRS and CDR2 YFSETQ. There are 18 residues in the CDR3. CDR3: CASSSAELTGRLNTEAFF. CDR3 coding DNA: TGCGCCAGCAGCTCGGCCGAACTGACAGGGCGACTGAACACTGAAGCTTTCTTT.

This clone showed up just a few times. The chain joins TRBV7-2 to TRBJ2-7; D remains unclear. With 6 bases removed from V and 0 bases from J, the gap between germline ends came to 6 bases. The V gene's germline CDR1 is SGHTA and CDR2 FQGNSA. This CDR3 region has 12 residues. CDR3 in amino acids: CASSTDSYEQYF. The CDR3 DNA reads as TGTGCCAGCAGTACTGACTCCTACGAGCAGTACTTC.

This clone showed up just a few times. The CDR3 loop reads CSVKGGSYEQYF. CDR3 DNA sequence: TGCAGCGTGAAGGGGGGATCCTACGAGCAGTACTTC. The chain combines TRBV29-1 with TRBJ2-5, with D possibly called TRBD1 or TRBD2 (6 bases each). Matching the DNA end better, TRBJ2-7 makes the J call doubtful. The CDR3 is 12 amino acids. The germline gives CDR1 SQVTM, CDR2 ANQGSEA.

This rearrangement joins TRBV25-1 to TRBJ1-2; D unclear. In germline, CDR1 is MGHDK, CDR2 SYGVNS. The CDR3 runs to 11 residues. V was clipped by 10 bases and J by 7 bases, with 13 bases between them. Here the CDR3 reads CATGGGFGYTF. DNA of the CDR3: TGTGCCACCGGCGGAGGGTTTGGCTACACCTTC.

J is TRBJ2-3 and V is TRBV7-9, with 13 bases fitting TRBD2. This CDR3 has 16 amino acids. Germline-derived CDR1 and CDR2 are SEHNR and FQNEAQ (reference sequence). The V and J ends lost 4 bases and 5 bases, in that order; junction bases with no gene match: 6. CDR3 sequence reads: CASSSTSGGFGDTQYF. DNA for the CDR3: TGTGCCAGCAGCTCGACTAGCGGGGGGTTTGGAGATACGCAGTATTTT.

The J gene is TRBJ2-1, the V gene TRBV2; 7 positions match TRBD2. V was pared by 6 bases and J by 7 bases, with 3 bases of the junction left unmatched. Looked up from germline, CDR1 is SNHLY and CDR2 is FYNNEI. The CDR3 extends over 12 amino acids. The CDR3 reads CASRRAGNEQFF. The CDR3 DNA sequence: TGTGCCAGCAGGAGAGCGGGGAATGAGCAGTTCTTC.

The rearrangement uses TRBV7-2 and TRBJ2-7, with TRBD1 matching 8 bases. The CDR3 loop spans 15 amino acids. CDR1 SGHTA and CDR2 FQGNSA come from the germline V gene. The ends lost 5 bases at V and 7 bases at J; junction bases unmatched: 13. CDR3 sequence: CASSAHRDRPGEQYF. CDR3 nucleotide sequence: TGTGCCAGCAGCGCCCACCGGGACAGGCCGGGAGAGCAGTACTTC.

The chain joins TRBV2 to TRBJ2-5; the match to TRBD1 covers 8 bases. V lost 7 bases to trimming and J lost 9 bases; unmatched junction nucleotides: 10. The germline V gene has CDR1 SNHLY and CDR2 FYNNEI. The CDR3 is 13 residues long. This chain's CDR3 is CASTDREIGSQYF. The CDR3 DNA follows: TGTGCCAGCACGGACAGGGAGATTGGGTCCCAGTACTTC.

This clone occurred a few times. J is TRBJ2-1 and V is TRBV4-3, with 11 positions matching TRBD2. CDR3 length equals 16 residues. Germline V gene lookup returns CDR1 LGHNA and CDR2 YSLEER. The V segment lost 0 bases and the J segment 7 bases; nucleotides outside the gene matches: 5. The CDR3 is CASSQDLAGGFNEQFF. The CDR3 coding sequence is TGCGCCAGCAGCCAAGATCTAGCGGGGGGTTTTAATGAGCAGTTCTTC.

The rearrangement uses TRBV7-2 and TRBJ2-1; D ambiguous. The V end lost 5 bases, the J end lost 8 bases, and 13 bases lay between the germline ends. Germline CDR1 SGHTA, CDR2 FQGNSA. The CDR3 is made up of 13 amino acids. The CDR3 region has the DNA TGTGCCAGCAGCCGGGTCCCTCAGTATGAGCAGTTCTTC. Translation gives CASSRVPQYEQFF.

This chain links TRBV7-2 with TRBJ2-3; 7 nucleotides match TRBD1. The CDR3 spans 15 residues. Looked up from germline, CDR1 is SGHTA and CDR2 is FQGNSA. V was clipped by 4 bases and J by 2 bases; unmatched bases: 6. The CDR3 spells CASSSGDSDTDTQYF. The CDR3 DNA follows: TGTGCCAGCAGCTCTGGGGACAGTGACACAGATACGCAGTATTTT.

The chain is built from TRBV7-2 and TRBJ1-4; D remains ambiguous. V gave up 4 bases and J gave up 5 bases, with 8 bases separating them. The germline V gene encodes CDR1 SGHTA and CDR2 FQGNSA. The CDR3 covers 13 residues. The CDR3 sequence: CASSSYGNEKLFF. CDR3 DNA sequence: TGTGCCAGCAGCTCATACGGGAATGAAAAACTGTTTTTT.

This chain joins TRBV6-1 and TRBJ1-5; TRBD1 agrees at 7 bases. Germline trimming cut 7 bases from V and 4 bases from J; bases unmatched to any gene: 4. The CDR3 has 13 amino acids. CDR1 and CDR2 from the germline V gene are MNHNS and SASEGT. The CDR3 is CASTEDRNQPQHF. CDR3 coding DNA: TGTGCCAGCACCGAGGACAGGAATCAGCCCCAGCATTTT.

This clone was observed a single time. The sample holds other DNA sequences that translate to the same CDR3. The chain combines TRBV9 with TRBJ1-1; no clear D. The CDR3 is made up of 14 amino acids. Trimming stripped 0 bases from V and 0 bases from J, with 6 bases between. Germline-derived CDR1 and CDR2 are SGDLS and YYNGEE. The CDR3 nucleotides read TGTGCCAGCAGCGTAGTGGCCATGAACACTGAAGCTTTCTTT. Protein: CASSVVAMNTEAFF.

The J gene is TRBJ1-1, the V gene TRBV2, with a tentative D call TRBD1 (5 bases). Germline CDR1 is SNHLY and CDR2 is FYNNEI. Trimming pared 6 bases from V and 13 bases from J, leaving 18 bases between. The CDR3 totals 12 residues. As DNA, the CDR3 is TGTGCCAGCAGAGGATCGACCCTGGGGGGTTTCTTT. Protein: CASRGSTLGGFF.

The CDR3 DNA is TGCAGCGTTATAGGACAGGGGGGGACCCAGTACTTC. Amino acid sequence: CSVIGQGGTQYF. This sequence joins TRBV29-1 and TRBJ2-5; 10 nucleotides match TRBD1. The CDR3 length is 12 residues. From germline, CDR1 is SQVTM and CDR2 ANQGSEA. V shed 5 bases, J shed 7 bases, and the junction held 4 bases outside the gene matches.